These 23 T cell receptor beta chains were all obtained from the same sample, sequenced in a study of T cells in Graves' hyperthyroidism and ophthalmopathy. RNA transcripts were the template for amplifying TCR beta CDR3 regions. Carried out on the TCR CDR3, a first-round RT-PCR used the HTBI primer set. TCRdb processed the multiplex PCR reads anew with MiXCR; each CDR3 protein has one entry. The sample shows hundreds of thousands of distinct CDR3 sequences, 38% of them seen only once. What was sequenced was blood. The receptors here all came from a man younger than 30 with Graves' hyperthyroidism.

V usage is TRBV20-1 and J usage is TRBJ2-7, with unresolved D. CDR3 length: 13 amino acids. V was cut by 7 bases and J by 5 bases, with 18 bases left in between. CDR1 DFQATT and CDR2 SNEGSKA come from the germline V gene (reference sequence). This CDR3 is CSGEEVNSNEQYF. In DNA, the CDR3 is TGCAGTGGAGAGGAAGTGAATTCGAACGAGCAGTACTTC.

The chain is built from TRBV15 and TRBJ2-7, with 7 positions matching TRBD1. The germline V gene has CDR1 LNHNV and CDR2 YYDKDF (reference sequence). The CDR3 length is 15 residues. V shed 1 base, J shed 2 bases, and the junction held 5 bases outside the gene matches. CDR3 nucleotide sequence: TGTGCCACCAGCAGAGGGACAGGAGCTACCTACGAGCAGTACTTC. Amino acids: CATSRGTGATYEQYF.

This chain uses TRBV19 with TRBJ2-5; perhaps D is TRBD1 or TRBD2 (6 bases each). The CDR3 is 15 residues long. V was cut by 5 bases and J by 0 bases, with 13 bases left in between. Germline CDR1 and CDR2: LNHDA and SQIVND (reference sequence). DNA of the CDR3: TGTGCCAGTAGTCAGGGGCTAGCGTACCAAGAGACCCAGTACTTC. Translating gives CASSQGLAYQETQYF.

This clonotype was counted at least ten times. CDR3 coding DNA: TGTGCCAGCAGCTTCAGTGGGGACGAGCAGTACTTC. It translates to CASSFSGDEQYF. The gene calls are TRBV7-9 and TRBJ2-7; D is undetermined. The germline V gene has CDR1 SEHNR and CDR2 FQNEAQ (reference sequence). This CDR3 comprises 12 residues. With 3 bases removed from V and 5 bases from J, the gap between germline ends came to 8 bases. Using reference TRBV7-9 and TRBJ2-7 for the parts outside the CDR3, the full variable domain is DTGVSQNPRHKITKRGQNVTFRCDPISEHNRLYWYRQTLGQGPEFLTYFQNEAQLEKSRLLSDRFSAERPKGSFSTLEIQRTEQGDSAMYLCASSFSGDEQYFGPGTRLTVT.

For this clonotype: Possible read error: a much larger clone is one base away. The rearrangement joins TRBV7-9 to TRBJ2-7, with D unresolved. The CDR3 covers 14 residues. CDR1 is SEHNR and CDR2 is FQNEAQ in the germline V gene (reference sequence). CDR3 nucleotides: TGTGCCAGCAGCTTAGGCATTGACCCCTACGAGCAGCACTTC. Translation gives CASSLGIDPYEQHF.

The table lists this clonotype with many counts. The chain joins TRBV7-3 to TRBJ2-2; D is tentatively TRBD1 or TRBD2 (5 bases each). Germline V lookup: CDR1 SGHTA, CDR2 FQGTGA. The CDR3 covers 15 residues. Between the trimmed V and J ends, which lost 2 bases and 7 bases, there was a span of 14 bases. The CDR3 loop is CASSLSGAWDGELFF. CDR3 in DNA: TGTGCCAGCAGCTTATCCGGGGCGTGGGACGGGGAGCTGTTTTTT.

The J gene is TRBJ2-5, the V gene TRBV2; D may be TRBD1 (5 bases). The CDR3 totals 15 residues. Germline V gene lookup returns CDR1 SNHLY and CDR2 FYNNEI. V lost 6 bases and J lost 2, with 16 bases in between. CDR3 protein: CASSRAAFTQETQYF. Written as DNA, the CDR3 is TGTGCCAGCAGCAGGGCCGCTTTTACTCAAGAGACCCAGTACTTC.

V usage is TRBV7-2 and J usage is TRBJ2-5, with D hard to call. The CDR3 sequence is 14 residues long. CDR1 is SGHTA and CDR2 is FQGNSA in the germline V gene. With 5 bases removed from V and 5 bases from J, the gap between germline ends came to 15 bases. CDR3 residues: CASSRLRGVETQYF. CDR3 DNA: TGTGCCAGCAGCCGTCTACGTGGCGTGGAGACCCAGTACTTC.

This clonotype was picked up many times. The chain recombines TRBV29-1 with TRBJ1-1; D is uncertain. The CDR3 totals 11 residues. Germline CDR1 reads SQVTM; CDR2 reads ANQGSEA. V lost 4 bases, J lost 0 bases, and 3 bases lay in between. For the CDR3, the DNA is TGCAGCGTTGTACTGAACACTGAAGCTTTCTTT. This codes for CSVVLNTEAFF.

This clonotype was observed a handful of times. The DNA of the CDR3 is TGTGCCAGCACCCTGGGGAGGGGGCGAACACCTTACGAGCAGTACTTC. Translated, it gives CASTLGRGRTPYEQYF. The chain uses TRBV7-8 and TRBJ2-7, with D possibly being TRBD1 or TRBD2 (7 bases each). The germline CDR1 and CDR2 sequences are SGHVS and FQNEAQ. Trimming left V 7 bases short and J 4 bases short, with 23 bases between. The CDR3 length is 16 residues. The full variable domain, with the rest looked up from reference TRBV7-8 and TRBJ2-7, is GAGVSQSPRYKVAKRGQDVALRCDPISGHVSLFWYQQALGQGPEFLTYFQNEAQLDKSGLPSDRFFAERPEGSVSTLKIQRTQQEDSAVYLCASTLGRGRTPYEQYFGPGTRLTVT.

This sequence joins TRBV20-1 and TRBJ2-7, with 12 bases identical to TRBD1. V lost 0 bases, J lost 6 bases, and 6 bases stayed unmatched. The germline V gene has CDR1 DFQATT and CDR2 SNEGSKA (reference sequence). The CDR3 is 15 amino acids. The CDR3 bases are TGCAGTGCTAGAGAGGGGACAGGGGGCGAAGGCGAGCAGTACTTC. Protein sequence: CSAREGTGGEGEQYF.

The CDR3 sequence: CASSRGAPAFF. In DNA, the CDR3 is TGTGCCAGCAGCAGGGGGGCGCCGGCTTTCTTT. The genes are TRBV12-3 or TRBV12-4 and TRBJ1-1; the match to TRBD1 covers 7 bases. This CDR3 region has 11 residues. With V trimmed by 6 bases and J by 11 bases, 6 bases remained unmatched.

The chain has TRBV7-6 and TRBJ1-1, with D uncertain. V lost 4 bases and J lost 1, with 16 bases in between. The CDR3 runs to 16 residues. Germline assignment: CDR1 SGHVS and CDR2 FNYEAQ. The CDR3 here is CASSSRLGYPNTEAFF. In nucleotides, the CDR3 is TGTGCCAGCAGCTCCCGTTTAGGCTACCCGAACACTGAAGCTTTCTTT.

This clonotype was seen only a few times. The V and J genes are TRBV19 and TRBJ2-7, with D tentatively TRBD1 (6 bases). The CDR3 length is 16 residues. Germline V lookup: CDR1 LNHDA, CDR2 SQIVND (reference sequence). The V end lost 1 base, the J end lost 5 bases, and 18 bases lay between the germline ends. CDR3 in amino acids: CASSIVKGGRSHEQYF. CDR3 nucleotide sequence: TGTGCCAGTAGTATAGTAAAAGGGGGTCGAAGCCACGAGCAGTACTTC.

This clonotype was recorded many times. V usage is TRBV10-3 and J usage is TRBJ1-4; D ambiguous. The CDR3 runs 13 residues. The ends were cut back, 8 bases at V and 1 base at J, with 8 bases in the middle. Germline assignment: CDR1 ENHRY and CDR2 SYGVKD. CDR3 protein: CAIGPGTNEKLFF. The DNA of the CDR3 is TGTGCCATCGGGCCGGGAACTAATGAAAAACTGTTTTTT.

This clonotype was seen more than once but under ten times. The junction differs from germline at one of its ends, possibly a read error. For the CDR3, the DNA is TGCGCCAGCAGTCCAGGCGGACAGGGCAAACAGCCCCAGCATTTT. Its translation: CASSPGGQGKQPQHF. The chain recombines TRBV4-1 with TRBJ1-5; 8 nucleotides line up with TRBD1. Germline V gene lookup returns CDR1 MGHRA and CDR2 YSYEKL. The CDR3 consists of 15 residues.

This clonotype was picked up many times. Here the CDR3 DNA reads TGCAGCGTCGTAAAGGGCTCGGCGGTGACTGAAGCTTTCTTT. Its protein is CSVVKGSAVTEAFF. The chain links TRBV29-1 to TRBJ1-1; no definite D call. Germline loops: CDR1 SQVTM, CDR2 ANQGSEA. V was trimmed by 6 bases and J by 5 bases, leaving 19 bases between them. This CDR3 has 14 residues.

CDR3 DNA: TGTGCCAGCAGTCGTGACAGTGGAGTCATGAACACTGAAGCTTTCTTT. Translated: CASSRDSGVMNTEAFF. V is TRBV2 and J is TRBJ1-1; TRBD1 is a possible D gene (5 bases). V was clipped by 5 bases and J by 0 bases, with 16 bases between them. In germline, CDR1 is SNHLY, CDR2 FYNNEI. The CDR3 loop spans 16 amino acids.

This clonotype appeared many times. The chain links TRBV24-1 to TRBJ2-5; D gene unclear. V was clipped by 3 bases and J by 0 bases, with 10 bases between them. Germline V lookup: CDR1 KGHDR, CDR2 SFDVKD. The CDR3 runs to 15 residues. CDR3 loop: CATSDPSRDQETQYF. CDR3 coding DNA: TGTGCCACCAGTGATCCCTCTCGCGACCAAGAGACCCAGTACTTC.

This clonotype was seen a few times. The J gene is TRBJ2-2, the V gene TRBV29-1, with D possibly TRBD1 on 6 matching bases. CDR3 length: 11 residues. The germline V and J ends were trimmed by 7 bases and 5 bases, with 8 bases remaining between them. CDR1 and CDR2 from the germline V gene are SQVTM and ANQGSEA. CDR3 DNA: TGCAGCGGCAGGGGAACCGGGGAGCTGTTTTTT. It translates to CSGRGTGELFF.

This rearrangement joins TRBV7-3 to TRBJ1-1; TRBD1 is a possible D gene (6 bases). The CDR3 runs to 15 residues. The V end lost 1 base, the J end lost 7 bases, and 16 bases lay between the germline ends. Looked up from germline, CDR1 is SGHTA and CDR2 is FQGTGA. CDR3 DNA: TGTGCCAGCAGCTTAAACATCGCAGGGGTGAATGAAGCTTTCTTT. Translating gives CASSLNIAGVNEAFF.

The table lists this clonotype with a count of one. Being one base from a much bigger clone, this may be a read error. The chain carries TRBV29-1 and TRBJ2-2; 9 bases map to TRBD1. CDR1 SQVTM and CDR2 ANQGSEA come from the germline V gene. CDR3 size: 13 residues. The chain's CDR3 is CSARTGDTGGLFF. The CDR3 coding sequence is TGCAGCGCGCGGACAGGGGACACCGGGGGGCTGTTTTTT.

The chain combines TRBV25-1 with TRBJ1-2, with 8 positions matching TRBD1. Germline-derived CDR1 and CDR2 are MGHDK and SYGVNS. This CDR3 is 14 amino acids long. CDR3 in DNA: TGTGCTAGTGGGCCAGGGGGCGTCAACTATGGCTACACCTTC. Protein: CASGPGGVNYGYTF.